The 18 T cell receptor beta chains in this list originate from one sample, sequenced in a study of Graves' ophthalmopathy and Graves' hyperthyroidism. TCR beta CDR3 amplification used RNA transcripts. Second-round multiplex PCR came after a first-round RT-PCR that employed HTBI primers. TCRdb called the multiplex PCR reads again in MiXCR, with one record for every CDR3 protein. The sample holds approximately 540,000 distinct CDR3 sequences; about 40% are singletons and the top ten take over 3.5%. The specimen sequenced was peripheral blood or thyroid tissue (not recorded which). These receptors all stem from an adult man with Graves' hyperthyroidism.

This clonotype was seen at least ten times. The V gene is TRBV20-1, the J gene TRBJ1-1; possible D gene TRBD1, 6 bases. Germline lookup yields CDR1 DFQATT and CDR2 SNEGSKA (reference sequence). V was trimmed by 4 bases and J by 0 bases, leaving 12 bases between them. The CDR3 covers 14 residues. CDR3 nucleotides: TGCAGTGCTATCCTAGGACAGCTGAACACTGAAGCTTTCTTT. It yields the protein CSAILGQLNTEAFF.

The genes are TRBV20-1 and TRBJ2-7; 8 positions match TRBD1. The DNA matches TRBJ2-1 better at its end, which makes the J call doubtful. This CDR3 has 11 residues. CDR1 is DFQATT, CDR2 SNEGSKA, per germline (reference sequence). The CDR3 loop reads CSARQGAGQFF. CDR3 nucleotide sequence: TGCAGTGCTAGACAGGGGGCTGGGCAGTTCTTC.

This clonotype was seen a handful of times. Written as DNA, the CDR3 is TGTGCCTGGAGCGCTAATGAAAAACTGTTTTTT. Translated: CAWSANEKLFF. The gene calls are TRBV7-8 and TRBJ1-4; D uncertain. The CDR3 consists of 11 residues. V was clipped by 11 bases and J by 3 bases, with 7 bases between them. Germline V gene data show CDR1 as SGHVS and CDR2 as FQNEAQ.

This clonotype was seen many times. Its ends do not fully match the called genes, so a read error is possible. The V gene is TRBV7-7, the J gene TRBJ2-5, with 8 positions matching TRBD2. The length of the CDR3 is 14 residues. Germline lookup yields CDR1 SSHAT and CDR2 FNYEAQ (reference sequence). The DNA for the CDR3 is TGTGCTAGCAGCCCGTGGACTAGCCCAGAGACCCAGTACTTC. It yields the protein CASSPWTSPETQYF.

This CDR3 reads CASSWDRGGYTF. CDR3 bases: TGTGCCAGCAGTTGGGACAGGGGCGGCTACACCTTC. The V and J genes are TRBV2 and TRBJ1-2; 10 bases fit TRBD1. Germline V gives CDR1 SNHLY, CDR2 FYNNEI. V trimming: 5 bases; J trimming: 8 bases; junction bases outside the gene matches: 2. The CDR3 sequence is 12 residues long.

The V call is TRBV29-1, the J call TRBJ1-3, with 7 bases fitting TRBD1. The CDR3 is made up of 17 amino acids. Germline V gene lookup returns CDR1 SQVTM and CDR2 ANQGSEA. The V gene end was trimmed by 3 bases and the J gene end by 7 bases; junction bases not matched to a gene: 18. DNA of the CDR3: TGCAGCGTTGAGACCTACCGACAGGGAAGGATCCCGAACACCATATATTTT. Protein sequence: CSVETYRQGRIPNTIYF.

This clonotype was observed at least ten times. In DNA form, the CDR3 reads TGTGCCAGCAGGAGCGGGGCCGGGGAGCTGTTTTTT. Protein product: CASRSGAGELFF. The chain joins TRBV6-5 to TRBJ2-2; 7 nucleotides align to TRBD2. After removal of 6 bases from V and 6 bases from J, the junction contained 1 base not matched to a gene. Germline V gene sequence: CDR1 MNHEY, CDR2 SVGAGI. This CDR3 is built from 12 residues.

This clonotype was picked up many times. The chain carries TRBV2 and TRBJ2-2; 8 bases are a match to TRBD1. Germline V gives CDR1 SNHLY, CDR2 FYNNEI. The CDR3 contains 12 residues. J was trimmed by 11 bases and V by 6 bases; bases with no gene match: 5. The DNA of the CDR3 is TGTGCCAGCAGGGGTGACAGGGGAGAGCTGTTTTTT. Its protein product is CASRGDRGELFF.

Details on this clonotype: With a much larger clone just one base away, this may be a read error. This rearrangement joins TRBV5-4 to TRBJ1-2, with 7 bases matching TRBD1. The V segment lost 2 bases and the J segment 8 bases; nucleotides outside the gene matches: 12. The CDR3 runs to 15 residues. Germline V gene lookup returns CDR1 SGHNT and CDR2 YYREEE (reference sequence). The CDR3 DNA reads TGTGCCAGCAGCTTAGAGGCAGGGGGAGGGAGGGGCTACACCTTC. It yields the protein CASSLEAGGGRGYTF.

J is TRBJ2-1 and V is TRBV7-6; 8 positions agree with TRBD2. Germline values: CDR1 SGHVS, CDR2 FNYEAQ. CDR3 length: 15 residues. The trim removed 3 bases at V and 9 bases at J, leaving 10 bases unmatched. Written as DNA, the CDR3 is TGTGCCAGCAGCTTGACTAGCGCGCCGGATGGTGAGCAGTTCTTC. It encodes CASSLTSAPDGEQFF.

This clonotype was counted at least ten times. The V and J genes are TRBV5-5 and TRBJ1-1; D unresolved. V lost 1 base, J lost 5 bases, and 9 bases lay in between. Germline V gene lookup returns CDR1 SGHKS and CDR2 YYEKEE (reference sequence). The CDR3 contains 13 residues. The CDR3 DNA reads TGTGCCAGCAGCTTGTTCGGGTTGACTGAAGCTTTCTTT. Encoded protein: CASSLFGLTEAFF.

Comments on this clonotype: A much larger clone is a single base away; this may be a read error. V usage is TRBV9 and J usage is TRBJ2-2; D might be TRBD2 (5 bases). CDR1 is SGDLS, CDR2 YYNGEE, per germline. The CDR3 covers 16 residues. The CDR3, as DNA: TGTGTCAGCACCCCAGTCGCGGGCCTAAACACCGGGGAGCTGTTTTTT. Protein product: CVSTPVAGLNTGELFF.

This clonotype has at least ten counts. The V gene is TRBV27, the J gene TRBJ1-6; D gene uncertain. V lost 3 bases and J lost 7, with 10 bases in between. Germline CDR1 and CDR2: MNHEY and SMNVEV (reference sequence). The CDR3 extends over 14 amino acids. CDR3 sequence: CASSLPGGNSPLHF. The CDR3 DNA reads as TGTGCCAGCAGTTTGCCAGGTGGGAATTCACCCCTCCACTTT.

This clonotype has a count of ten or more. The chain couples TRBV12-5 to TRBJ1-3, with 7 bases that match TRBD1. In germline, CDR1 is LGHNT, CDR2 FRNRAP. CDR3 length: 15 residues. The V gene end was trimmed by 6 bases and the J gene end by 0 bases; junction bases not matched to a gene: 5. CDR3: CASGSTGSSGNTIYF. The CDR3 DNA follows: TGTGCTAGTGGCTCGACAGGGAGCTCTGGAAACACCATATATTTT. The full variable domain, with the rest looked up from reference TRBV12-5 and TRBJ1-3, is DARVTQTPRHKVTEMGQEVTMRCQPILGHNTVFWYRQTMMQGLELLAYFRNRAPLDDSGMPKDRFSAEMPDATLATLKIQPSEPRDSAVYFCASGSTGSSGNTIYFGEGSWLTVV.

The chain's CDR3 is CASSKRGSGYRTDTQYF. The CDR3 region has the DNA TGTGCCAGCTCTAAACGGGGTAGCGGTTACCGCACAGATACGCAGTATTTT. V usage is TRBV2 and J usage is TRBJ2-3; weak D call: TRBD2 (6 bases). Trimming shortened V by 8 bases and J by 1 base, and 22 bases separated the two germline ends. CDR1 and CDR2 from the germline V gene are SNHLY and FYNNEI. There are 17 residues in the CDR3.

The chain employs TRBV24-1 and TRBJ2-5; the D gene could be TRBD1 or TRBD2 (5 bases each). Trimming removed 12 bases from V and 3 bases from J, with 19 bases in between. The CDR3 consists of 14 residues. The germline V gene encodes CDR1 KGHDR and CDR2 SFDVKD. Here the CDR3 DNA reads TGTGCCGGCAGTGAATTGGGACGGGAAGAGACCCAGTACTTC. This translates into CAGSELGREETQYF.

The chain couples TRBV19 to TRBJ2-5, with a weak D call TRBD1 (6 bases). This CDR3 contains 14 residues. The germline gives CDR1 LNHDA, CDR2 SQIVND (reference sequence). Trimming removed 5 bases from V and 1 base from J, with 11 bases in between. The CDR3 DNA is TGTGCCAGTAGTCCCAGGGGTTTCCAAGAGACCCAGTACTTC. Translation: CASSPRGFQETQYF.

This clonotype was detected ten times or more. The chain employs TRBV7-8 and TRBJ1-1; D remains ambiguous. The CDR3 is 13 residues long. Germline CDR1 is SGHVS and CDR2 is FQNEAQ. Trimming removed 5 bases at V and 0 bases at J, with 7 bases between. Here the CDR3 DNA reads TGTGCCAGCAGCCCCCGGTTGAACACTGAAGCTTTCTTT. Residues: CASSPRLNTEAFF.